This TCR beta chain comes out of a study of blood T cell repertoires in COVID-19. In the original processing: Estimates of nucleated cell counts were drawn from the amplification of reference gene primers. The table came from immunoSEQ multiplex PCR; TCRdb's copy has only in-frame clones and leaves some out. V, J and clone size are those of that table, while D and trimming were read from the DNA. This table has about 250,000 clones, approximately 83% appearing once. V trimming: 0 bases; J trimming: 2 bases; junction bases outside the gene matches: 7. The CDR3 length is 16 residues. CDR1 is SGHKS and CDR2 is YYEKEE in the germline V gene (reference sequence).

This chain joins TRBV5-5 and TRBJ2-5, with TRBD1 identical over 7 bases. The material sequenced was peripheral blood. The receptor was derived from a man older than 75 with acute or convalescent COVID-19. The CDR3 DNA reads TGTGCCAGCAGCTTGGGACAGGGACAACAGCAAGAGACCCAGTACTTC. Encoded protein: CASSLGQGQQQETQYF.